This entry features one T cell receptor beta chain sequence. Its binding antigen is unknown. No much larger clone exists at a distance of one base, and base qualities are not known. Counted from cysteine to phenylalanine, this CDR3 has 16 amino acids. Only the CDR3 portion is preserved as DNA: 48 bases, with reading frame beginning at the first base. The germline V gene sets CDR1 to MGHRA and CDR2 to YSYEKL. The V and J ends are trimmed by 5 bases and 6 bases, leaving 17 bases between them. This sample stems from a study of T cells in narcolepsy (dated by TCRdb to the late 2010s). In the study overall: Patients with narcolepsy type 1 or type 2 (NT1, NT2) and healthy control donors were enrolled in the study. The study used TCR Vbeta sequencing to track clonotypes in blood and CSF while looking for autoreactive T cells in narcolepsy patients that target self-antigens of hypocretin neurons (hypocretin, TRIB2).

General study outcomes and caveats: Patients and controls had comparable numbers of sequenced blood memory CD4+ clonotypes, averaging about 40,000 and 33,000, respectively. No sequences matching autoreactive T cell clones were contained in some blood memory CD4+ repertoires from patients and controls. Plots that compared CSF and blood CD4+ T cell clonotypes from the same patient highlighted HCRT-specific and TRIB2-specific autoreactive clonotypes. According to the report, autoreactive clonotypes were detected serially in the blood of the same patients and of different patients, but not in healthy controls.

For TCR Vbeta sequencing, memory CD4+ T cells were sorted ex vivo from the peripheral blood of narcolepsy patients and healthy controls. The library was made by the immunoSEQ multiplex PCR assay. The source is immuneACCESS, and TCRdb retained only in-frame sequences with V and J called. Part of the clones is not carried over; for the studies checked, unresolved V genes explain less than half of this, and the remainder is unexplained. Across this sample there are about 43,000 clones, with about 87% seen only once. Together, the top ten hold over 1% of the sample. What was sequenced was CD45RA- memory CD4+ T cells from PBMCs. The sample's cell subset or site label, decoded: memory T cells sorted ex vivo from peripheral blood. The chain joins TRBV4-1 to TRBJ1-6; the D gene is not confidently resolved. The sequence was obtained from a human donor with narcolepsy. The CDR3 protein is CASSAAGRRRNSPLHF. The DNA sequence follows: TGCGCCAGCAGCGCGGCCGGGAGGCGCCGTAATTCACCCCTCCACTTT.